The source of this TCR beta chain is a study of cytomegalovirus exposure and HLA in healthy donors. Trimming pared 2 bases from V and 3 bases from J, leaving 16 bases between. The germline V gene has CDR1 MGHDK and CDR2 SYGVNS. The CDR3 has 16 residues. Concerning this clone itself: Antigen: not known.

PCR amplification relied on 60 Vbeta primers (plus 13 Jbeta primers). Produced via immunoSEQ multiplex PCR; TCRdb's table is partial and in-frame only. The sample lists some 160,000 clones, nearly 80% seen once, with about 1.7% in the top ten. Notes on the study in general: DRB1 had the most TCR associations and HLA-C the fewest, a later analysis found, with rates varying by HLA locus. The authors later linked a missense DCLRE1C variant to TCR beta V- and J-gene trimming. Relative to equally common others, HLA-associated TCR beta chains showed greater clonal expansion in a later analysis. Being productive about 87% or about 30% of the time was typical of most TCR beta V segments in an earlier analysis.

The material sequenced was PBMCs. The sequence derives from a woman in her twenties or thirties in good health and CMV-seronegative. The genes are TRBV25-1 and TRBJ1-1; D is unclear. CDR3 in amino acids: CASSEPPGVGDTEAFF. In DNA, the CDR3 is TGTGCCAGCAGTGAACCTCCGGGAGTTGGAGACACTGAAGCTTTCTTT.